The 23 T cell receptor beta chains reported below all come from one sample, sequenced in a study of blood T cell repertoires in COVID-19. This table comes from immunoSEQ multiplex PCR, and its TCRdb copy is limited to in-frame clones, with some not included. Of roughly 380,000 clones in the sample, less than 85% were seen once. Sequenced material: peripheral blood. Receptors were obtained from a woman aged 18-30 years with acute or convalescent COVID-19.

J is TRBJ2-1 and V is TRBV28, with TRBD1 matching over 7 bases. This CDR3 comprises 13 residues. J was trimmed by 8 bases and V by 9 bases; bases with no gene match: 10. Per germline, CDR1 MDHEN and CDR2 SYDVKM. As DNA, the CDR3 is TGTGCCAGTAGACCGACAGGGATCTATGAGCAGTTCTTC. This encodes CASRPTGIYEQFF.

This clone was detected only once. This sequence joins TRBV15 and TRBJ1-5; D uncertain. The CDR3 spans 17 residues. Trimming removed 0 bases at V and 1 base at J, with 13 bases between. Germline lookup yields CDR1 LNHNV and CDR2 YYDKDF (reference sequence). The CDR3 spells CATSRDRGGLSNQPQHF. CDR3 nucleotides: TGTGCCACCAGCAGAGACCGGGGAGGCCTGAGCAATCAGCCCCAGCATTTT.

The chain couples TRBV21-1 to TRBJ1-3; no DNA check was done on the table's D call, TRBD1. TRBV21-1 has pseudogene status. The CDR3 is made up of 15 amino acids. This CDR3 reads CASSKRGDSGNTIYF. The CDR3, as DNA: TGTGCCAGCAGCAAAAGGGGCGACTCTGGAAACACCATATATTTT.

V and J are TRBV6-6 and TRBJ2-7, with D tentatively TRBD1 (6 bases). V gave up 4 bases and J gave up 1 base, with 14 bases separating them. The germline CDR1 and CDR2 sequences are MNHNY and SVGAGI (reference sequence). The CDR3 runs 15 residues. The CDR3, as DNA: TGTGCCAGCAGTTGGGGGCAGGGGTGGTCCTACGAGCAGTACTTC. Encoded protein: CASSWGQGWSYEQYF.

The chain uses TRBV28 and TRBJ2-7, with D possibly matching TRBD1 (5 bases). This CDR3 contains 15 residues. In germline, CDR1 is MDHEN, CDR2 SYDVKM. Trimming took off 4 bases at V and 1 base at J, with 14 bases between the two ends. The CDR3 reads CASSSAGQASYEQYF. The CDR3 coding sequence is TGTGCCAGCAGTTCCGCAGGGCAGGCGTCCTACGAGCAGTACTTC.

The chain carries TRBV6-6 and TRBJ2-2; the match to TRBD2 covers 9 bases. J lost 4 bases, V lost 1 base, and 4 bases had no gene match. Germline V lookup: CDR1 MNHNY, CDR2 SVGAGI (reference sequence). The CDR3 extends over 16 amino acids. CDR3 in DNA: TGTGCCAGCAGTTACTGGTCTAGCGGGGCCACCGGGGAGCTGTTTTTT. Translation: CASSYWSSGATGELFF.

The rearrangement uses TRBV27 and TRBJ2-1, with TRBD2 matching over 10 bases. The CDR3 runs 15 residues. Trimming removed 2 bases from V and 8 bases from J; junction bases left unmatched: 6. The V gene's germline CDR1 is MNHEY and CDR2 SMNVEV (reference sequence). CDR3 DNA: TGTGCCAGCAGTTTAGGGCTAGCGGGAGTCTATGAGCAGTTCTTC. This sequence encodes CASSLGLAGVYEQFF.

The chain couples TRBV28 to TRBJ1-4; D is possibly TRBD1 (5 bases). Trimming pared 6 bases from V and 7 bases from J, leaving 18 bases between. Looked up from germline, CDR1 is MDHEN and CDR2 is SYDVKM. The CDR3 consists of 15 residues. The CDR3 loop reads CASRPTGDWSEKLFF. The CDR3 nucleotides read TGTGCCAGCAGACCCACAGGAGATTGGTCTGAAAAACTGTTTTTT.

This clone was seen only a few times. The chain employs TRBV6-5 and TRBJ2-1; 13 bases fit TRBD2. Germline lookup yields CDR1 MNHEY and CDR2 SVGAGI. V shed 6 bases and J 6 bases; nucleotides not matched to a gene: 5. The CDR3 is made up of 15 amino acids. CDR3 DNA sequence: TGTGCCAGCAGACCACTAGCGGGGGGGACCAATGAGCAGTTCTTC. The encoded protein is CASRPLAGGTNEQFF.

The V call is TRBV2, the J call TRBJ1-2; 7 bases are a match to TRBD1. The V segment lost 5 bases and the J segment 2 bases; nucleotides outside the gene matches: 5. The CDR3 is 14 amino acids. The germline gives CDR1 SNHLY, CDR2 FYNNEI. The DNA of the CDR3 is TGTGCCAGCAGTCGAGGGGGCATAAACTATGGCTACACCTTC. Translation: CASSRGGINYGYTF. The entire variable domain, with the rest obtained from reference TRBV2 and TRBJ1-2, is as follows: EPEVTQTPSHQVTQMGQEVILRCVPISNHLYFYWYRQILGQKVEFLVSFYNNEISEKSEIFDDQFSVERPDGSNFTLKIRSTKLEDSAMYFCASSRGGINYGYTFGSGTRLTVV.

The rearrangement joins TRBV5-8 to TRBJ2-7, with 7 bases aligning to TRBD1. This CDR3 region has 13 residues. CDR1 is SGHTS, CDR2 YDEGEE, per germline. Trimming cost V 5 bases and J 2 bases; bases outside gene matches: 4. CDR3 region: CASSRQGPYEQYF. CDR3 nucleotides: TGTGCCAGCAGTCGACAGGGACCCTACGAGCAGTACTTC.

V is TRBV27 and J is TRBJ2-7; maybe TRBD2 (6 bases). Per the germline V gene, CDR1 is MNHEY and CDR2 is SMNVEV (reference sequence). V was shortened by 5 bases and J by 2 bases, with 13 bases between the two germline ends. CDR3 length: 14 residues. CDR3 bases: TGTGCCAGCAGTAGAAGGGACTCCACCTACGAGCAGTACTTC. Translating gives CASSRRDSTYEQYF.

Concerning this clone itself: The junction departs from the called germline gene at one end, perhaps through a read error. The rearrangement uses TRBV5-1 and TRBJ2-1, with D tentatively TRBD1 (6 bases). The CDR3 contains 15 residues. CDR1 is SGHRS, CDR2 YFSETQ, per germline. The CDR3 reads CASSSPETGFNDQFF. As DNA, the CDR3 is TGCGCCAGCAGCTCCCCCGAGACAGGTTTCAATGATCAGTTCTTC.

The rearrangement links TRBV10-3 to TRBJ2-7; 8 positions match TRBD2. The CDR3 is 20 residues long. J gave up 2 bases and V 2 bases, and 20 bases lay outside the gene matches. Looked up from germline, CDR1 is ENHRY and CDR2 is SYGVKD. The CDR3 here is CAISETPPGTPRREAYEQYF. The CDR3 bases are TGTGCCATCAGTGAGACCCCCCCAGGGACACCCAGGCGGGAGGCCTACGAGCAGTACTTC.

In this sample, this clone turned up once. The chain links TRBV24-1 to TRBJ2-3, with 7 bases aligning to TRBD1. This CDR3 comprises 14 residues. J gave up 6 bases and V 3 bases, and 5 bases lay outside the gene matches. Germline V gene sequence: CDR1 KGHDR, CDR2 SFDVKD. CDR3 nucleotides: TGTGCCACCAGTGATGACAGGGTCGGCGATACGCAGTATTTT. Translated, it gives CATSDDRVGDTQYF.

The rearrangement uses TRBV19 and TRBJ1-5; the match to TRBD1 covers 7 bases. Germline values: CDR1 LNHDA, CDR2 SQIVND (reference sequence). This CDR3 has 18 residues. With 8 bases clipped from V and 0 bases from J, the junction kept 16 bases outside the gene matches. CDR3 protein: CASSRGGRGQFSNQPQHF. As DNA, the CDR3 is TGTGCCAGTTCCAGAGGGGGAAGGGGGCAATTTAGCAATCAGCCCCAGCATTTT.

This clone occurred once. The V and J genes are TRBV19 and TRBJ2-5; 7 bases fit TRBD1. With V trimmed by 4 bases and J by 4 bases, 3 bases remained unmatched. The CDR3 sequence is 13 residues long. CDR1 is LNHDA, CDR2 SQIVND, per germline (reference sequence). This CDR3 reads CASSTRQGETQYF. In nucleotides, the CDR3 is TGTGCCAGTAGTACTCGACAGGGAGAGACCCAGTACTTC.

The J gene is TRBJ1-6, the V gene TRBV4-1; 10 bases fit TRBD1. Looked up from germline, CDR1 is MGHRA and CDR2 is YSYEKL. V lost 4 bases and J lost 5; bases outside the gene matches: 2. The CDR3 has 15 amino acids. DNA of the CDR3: TGCGCCAGCAGCCGGGGGACAGGGGATAATTCACCCCTCCACTTT. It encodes CASSRGTGDNSPLHF.

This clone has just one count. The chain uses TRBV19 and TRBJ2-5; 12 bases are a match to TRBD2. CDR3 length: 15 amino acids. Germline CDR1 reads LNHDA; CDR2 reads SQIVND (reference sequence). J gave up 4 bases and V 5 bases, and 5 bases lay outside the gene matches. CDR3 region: CASSSGLAGIETQYF. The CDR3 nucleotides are TGTGCCAGTAGTTCCGGACTAGCGGGGATAGAGACCCAGTACTTC.

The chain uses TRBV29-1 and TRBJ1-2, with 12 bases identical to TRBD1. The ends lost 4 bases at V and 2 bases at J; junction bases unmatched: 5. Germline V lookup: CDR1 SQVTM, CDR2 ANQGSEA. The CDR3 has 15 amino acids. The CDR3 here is CSVGPGQGANYGYTF. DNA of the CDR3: TGCAGCGTTGGCCCGGGACAGGGGGCGAACTATGGCTACACCTTC.

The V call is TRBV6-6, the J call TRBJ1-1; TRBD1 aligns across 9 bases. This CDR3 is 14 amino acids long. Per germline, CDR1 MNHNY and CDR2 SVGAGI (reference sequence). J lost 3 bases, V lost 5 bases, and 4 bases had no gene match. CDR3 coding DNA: TGTGCCAGCAGTACACAGGGGGCTGACACTGAAGCTTTCTTT. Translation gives CASSTQGADTEAFF.

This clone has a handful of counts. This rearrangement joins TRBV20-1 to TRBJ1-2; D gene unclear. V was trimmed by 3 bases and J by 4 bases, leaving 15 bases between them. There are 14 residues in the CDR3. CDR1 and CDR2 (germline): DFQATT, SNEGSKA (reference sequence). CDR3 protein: CSASKEVLSYGYTF. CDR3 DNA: TGCAGTGCTAGTAAGGAGGTACTAAGCTATGGCTACACCTTC.

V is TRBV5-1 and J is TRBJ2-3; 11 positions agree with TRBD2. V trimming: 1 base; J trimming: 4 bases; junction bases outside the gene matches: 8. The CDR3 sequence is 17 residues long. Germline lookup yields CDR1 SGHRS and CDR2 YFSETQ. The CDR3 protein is CASSLRTSGWSPDTQYF. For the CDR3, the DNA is TGCGCCAGCAGCTTGAGGACTAGCGGGTGGTCACCAGATACGCAGTATTTT.